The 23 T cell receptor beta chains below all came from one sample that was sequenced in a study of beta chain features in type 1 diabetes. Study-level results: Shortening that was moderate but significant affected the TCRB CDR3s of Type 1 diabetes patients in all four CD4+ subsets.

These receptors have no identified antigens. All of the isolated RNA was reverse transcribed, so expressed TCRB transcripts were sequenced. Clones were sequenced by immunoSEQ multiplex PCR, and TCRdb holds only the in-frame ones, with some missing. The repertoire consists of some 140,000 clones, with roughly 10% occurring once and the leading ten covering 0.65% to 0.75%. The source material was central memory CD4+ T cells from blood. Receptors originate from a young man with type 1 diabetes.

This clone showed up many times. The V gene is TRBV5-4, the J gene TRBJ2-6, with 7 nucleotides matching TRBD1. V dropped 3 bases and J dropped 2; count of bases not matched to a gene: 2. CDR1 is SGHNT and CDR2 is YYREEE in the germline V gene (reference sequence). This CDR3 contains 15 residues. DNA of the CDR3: TGTGCCAGCAGCTCTCAGGGGGCTGGGGCCAACGTCCTGACTTTC. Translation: CASSSQGAGANVLTF.

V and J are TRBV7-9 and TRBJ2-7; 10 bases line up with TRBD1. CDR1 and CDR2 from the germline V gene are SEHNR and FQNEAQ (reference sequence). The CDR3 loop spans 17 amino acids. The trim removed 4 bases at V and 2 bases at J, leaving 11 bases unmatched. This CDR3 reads CASSSTPGTGDTYEQYF. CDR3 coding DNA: TGTGCCAGCAGCTCCACCCCCGGGACAGGGGACACCTACGAGCAGTACTTC. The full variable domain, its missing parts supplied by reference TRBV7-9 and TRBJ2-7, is DTGVSQNPRHKITKRGQNVTFRCDPISEHNRLYWYRQTLGQGPEFLTYFQNEAQLEKSRLLSDRFSAERPKGSFSTLEIQRTEQGDSAMYLCASSSTPGTGDTYEQYFGPGTRLTVT.

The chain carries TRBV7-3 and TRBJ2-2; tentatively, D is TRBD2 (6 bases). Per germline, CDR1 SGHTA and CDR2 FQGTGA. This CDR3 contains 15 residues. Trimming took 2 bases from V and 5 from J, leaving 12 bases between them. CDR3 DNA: TGTGCCAGCAGCTTAGGTCCTGGAGGGACCGGGGAGCTGTTTTTT. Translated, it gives CASSLGPGGTGELFF.

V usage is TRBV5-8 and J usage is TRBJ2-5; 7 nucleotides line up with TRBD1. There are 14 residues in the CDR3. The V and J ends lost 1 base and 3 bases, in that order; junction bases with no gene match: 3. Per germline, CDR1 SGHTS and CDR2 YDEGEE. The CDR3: CASSLTGVEETQYF. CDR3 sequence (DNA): TGTGCCAGCAGCTTGACAGGGGTGGAAGAGACCCAGTACTTC.

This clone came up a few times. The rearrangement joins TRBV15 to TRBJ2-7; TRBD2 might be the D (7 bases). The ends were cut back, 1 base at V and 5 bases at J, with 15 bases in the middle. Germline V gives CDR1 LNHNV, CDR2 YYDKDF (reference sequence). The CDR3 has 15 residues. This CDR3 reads CATSRARGAADEQYF. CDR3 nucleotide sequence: TGTGCCACCAGCAGAGCCCGGGGGGCAGCGGACGAGCAGTACTTC.

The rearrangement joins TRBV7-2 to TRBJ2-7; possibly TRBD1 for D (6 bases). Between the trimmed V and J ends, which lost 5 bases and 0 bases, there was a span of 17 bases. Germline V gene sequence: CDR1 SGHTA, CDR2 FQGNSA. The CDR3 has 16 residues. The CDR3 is CASSPMRDTRSYEQYF. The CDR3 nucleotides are TGTGCCAGCAGCCCCATGAGGGACACGCGCTCCTACGAGCAGTACTTC.

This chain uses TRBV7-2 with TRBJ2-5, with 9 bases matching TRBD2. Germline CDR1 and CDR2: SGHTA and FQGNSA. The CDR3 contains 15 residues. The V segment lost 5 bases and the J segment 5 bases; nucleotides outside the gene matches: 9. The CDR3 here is CASSPGTSRGETQYF. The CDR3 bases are TGTGCCAGCAGCCCCGGGACTAGCAGGGGGGAGACCCAGTACTTC.

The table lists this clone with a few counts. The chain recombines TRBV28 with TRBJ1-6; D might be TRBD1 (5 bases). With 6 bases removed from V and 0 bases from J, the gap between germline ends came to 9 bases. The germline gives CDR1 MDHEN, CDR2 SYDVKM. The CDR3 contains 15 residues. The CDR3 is CASRRQSSYNSPLHF. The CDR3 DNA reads TGTGCCAGCAGGAGACAGAGCTCCTATAATTCACCCCTCCACTTT.

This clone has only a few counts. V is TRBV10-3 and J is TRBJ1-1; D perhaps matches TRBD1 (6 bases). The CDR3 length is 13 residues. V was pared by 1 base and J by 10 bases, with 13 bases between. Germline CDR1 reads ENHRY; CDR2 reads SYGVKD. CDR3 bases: TGTGCCATCAGTGAGTACAGGGCCAAGGGAGCTTTCTTT. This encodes CAISEYRAKGAFF.

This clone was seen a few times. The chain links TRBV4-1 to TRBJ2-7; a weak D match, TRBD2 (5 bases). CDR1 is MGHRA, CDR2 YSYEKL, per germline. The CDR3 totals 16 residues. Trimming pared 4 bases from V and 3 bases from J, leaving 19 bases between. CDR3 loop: CASSPVGVNGFYEQYF. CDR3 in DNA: TGCGCCAGCAGCCCAGTCGGGGTCAATGGGTTCTACGAGCAGTACTTC.

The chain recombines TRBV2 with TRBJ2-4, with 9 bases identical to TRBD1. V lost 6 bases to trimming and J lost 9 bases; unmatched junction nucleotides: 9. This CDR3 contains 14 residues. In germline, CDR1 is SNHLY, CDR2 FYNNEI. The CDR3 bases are TGTGCCAGCAGCTCCCGGACAGGGGATATCATTCAGTACTTC. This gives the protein CASSSRTGDIIQYF.

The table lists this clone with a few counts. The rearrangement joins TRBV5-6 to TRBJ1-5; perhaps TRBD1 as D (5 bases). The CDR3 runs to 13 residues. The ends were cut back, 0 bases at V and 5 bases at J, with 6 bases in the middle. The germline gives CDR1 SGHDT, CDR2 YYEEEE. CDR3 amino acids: CASSLGTYQPQHF. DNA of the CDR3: TGTGCCAGCAGCTTGGGGACATATCAGCCCCAGCATTTT.

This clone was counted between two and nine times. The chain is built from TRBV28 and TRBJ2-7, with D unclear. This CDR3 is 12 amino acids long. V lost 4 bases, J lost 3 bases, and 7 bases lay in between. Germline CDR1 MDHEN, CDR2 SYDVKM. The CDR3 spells CASSSIDYEQYF. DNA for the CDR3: TGTGCCAGCAGTTCTATTGACTACGAGCAGTACTTC.

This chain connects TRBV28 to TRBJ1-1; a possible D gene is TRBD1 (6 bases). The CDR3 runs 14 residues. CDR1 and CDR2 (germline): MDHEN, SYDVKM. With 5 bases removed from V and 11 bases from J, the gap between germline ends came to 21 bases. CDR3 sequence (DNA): TGTGCCAGCAGTGCCGCCGGGGGGGGGCGATGGGCTTTCTTT. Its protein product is CASSAAGGGRWAFF.

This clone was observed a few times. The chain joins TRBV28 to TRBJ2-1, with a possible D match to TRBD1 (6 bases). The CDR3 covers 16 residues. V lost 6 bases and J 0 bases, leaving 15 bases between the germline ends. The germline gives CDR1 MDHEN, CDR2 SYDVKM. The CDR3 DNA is TGTGCCAGCAGGCAACGACAGGCTAGCTCCTACAATGAGCAGTTCTTC. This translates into CASRQRQASSYNEQFF.

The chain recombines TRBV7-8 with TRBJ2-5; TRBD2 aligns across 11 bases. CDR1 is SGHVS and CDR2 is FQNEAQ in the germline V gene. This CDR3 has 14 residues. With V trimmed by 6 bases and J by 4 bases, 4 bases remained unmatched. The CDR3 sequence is CASRLGTSGETQYF. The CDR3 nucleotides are TGTGCCAGCAGGCTCGGGACTAGCGGAGAGACCCAGTACTTC.

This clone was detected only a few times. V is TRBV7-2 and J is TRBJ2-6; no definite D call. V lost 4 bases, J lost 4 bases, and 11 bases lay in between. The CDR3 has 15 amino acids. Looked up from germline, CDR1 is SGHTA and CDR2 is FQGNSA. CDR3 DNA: TGTGCCAGCAGCTATGAGGCGCTCGGGGCCAACGTCCTGACTTTC. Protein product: CASSYEALGANVLTF.

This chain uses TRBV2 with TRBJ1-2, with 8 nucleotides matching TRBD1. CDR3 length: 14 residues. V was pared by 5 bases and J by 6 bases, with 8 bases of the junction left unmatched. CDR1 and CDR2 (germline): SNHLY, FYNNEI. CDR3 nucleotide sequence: TGTGCCAGCAGTCGGGACAGGTCGACCAATGGCTACACCTTC. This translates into CASSRDRSTNGYTF.

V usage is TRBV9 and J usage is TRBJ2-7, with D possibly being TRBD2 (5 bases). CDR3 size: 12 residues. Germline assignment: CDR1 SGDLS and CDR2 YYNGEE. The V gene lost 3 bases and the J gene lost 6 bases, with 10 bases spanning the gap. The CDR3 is CASSAHAGEQYF. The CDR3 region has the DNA TGTGCCAGCAGCGCCCACGCGGGCGAGCAGTACTTC.

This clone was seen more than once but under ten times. CDR3 nucleotide sequence: TGTGCCAGCAGCTTGCGGACAGGGGCGGGTAATTCACCCCTCCACTTT. Protein product: CASSLRTGAGNSPLHF. The gene calls are TRBV5-4 and TRBJ1-6; 9 bases align to TRBD1. V lost 1 base, J lost 6 bases, and 5 bases stayed unmatched. This CDR3 contains 16 residues. CDR1 and CDR2 (germline): SGHNT, YYREEE (reference sequence).

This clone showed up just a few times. The DNA for the CDR3 is TGTGCCAGCAGCTTAGGGACTAGCGGGGCCGGAGAGACCCAGTACTTC. Encoded protein: CASSLGTSGAGETQYF. The chain links TRBV11-2 to TRBJ2-5; 12 bases are shared with TRBD2. J gave up 4 bases and V 1 base, and 4 bases lay outside the gene matches. In germline, CDR1 is SGHAT, CDR2 FQNNGV. This CDR3 comprises 16 residues.

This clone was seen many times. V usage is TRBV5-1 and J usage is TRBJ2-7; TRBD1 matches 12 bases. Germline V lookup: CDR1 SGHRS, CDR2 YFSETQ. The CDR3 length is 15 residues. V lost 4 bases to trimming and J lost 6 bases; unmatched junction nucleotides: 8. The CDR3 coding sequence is TGCGCCAGCAGCATGGGGACAGGGGGCGGATTCGAGCAGTACTTC. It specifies CASSMGTGGGFEQYF.

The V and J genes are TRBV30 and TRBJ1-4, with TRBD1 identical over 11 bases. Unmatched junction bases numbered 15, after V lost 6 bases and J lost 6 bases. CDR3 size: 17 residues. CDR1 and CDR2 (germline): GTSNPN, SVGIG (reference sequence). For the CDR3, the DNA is TGTGCCTGCTCCTCCGCGGGACAGGGGGTCGGATATGAAAAACTGTTTTTT. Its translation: CACSSAGQGVGYEKLFF.